Sequencing of this T cell receptor (beta chain) was carried out in a study of radiation and T cells in renal cell carcinoma. Time point noted: blood 4 weeks post-SBRT, at nephrectomy. The sample's treatment: 15 Gy SBRT to primary tumor, nephrectomy 4 weeks later. The CDR3 sequence is 15 residues long. After removal of 1 base from V and 6 bases from J, the junction contained 4 bases not matched to a gene. CDR1 and CDR2 (germline): SGHTA, FQGNSA. Produced via immunoSEQ multiplex PCR; TCRdb's table is partial and in-frame only. There are roughly 58,000 clones in the sample; roughly 80% occur only once, and over 5.5% lies in the top ten.

This specimen consisted of blood, obtained from a patient whose treatment included radiotherapy and nephrectomy. The V call is TRBV7-2, the J call TRBJ2-1; 9 nucleotides agree with TRBD2. This TCR was sampled from a man aged 60 to 69 with renal cell carcinoma. This CDR3 reads CASSLVASGVNEQFF. The CDR3 DNA reads as TGTGCCAGCAGCTTAGTGGCTAGCGGGGTCAATGAGCAGTTCTTC. The whole variable domain, filled in from reference TRBV7-2 and TRBJ2-1, reads GAGVSQSPSNKVTEKGKDVELRCDPISGHTALYWYRQSLGQGLEFLIYFQGNSAPDKSGLPSDRFSAERTGGSVSTLTIQRTQQEDSAVYLCASSLVASGVNEQFFGPGTRLTVL.